These T cell receptor beta chains were read from a single sample in a study of cytomegalovirus exposure and HLA in healthy donors. Sequenced by immunoSEQ multiplex PCR; TCRdb stores in-frame clones only, minus some. The data contain a few hundred thousand clones, about 80% of them singletons. Sequenced: PBMCs. The origin of the receptors is a woman between 25 and 40 years old in good health and CMV-seronegative. Both conserved end residues are part of each CDR3.

>TRBV14|TRBJ1-5
CASSPDADQPQHF
>TRBV2|TRBJ1-4
CASRRDRTATNEKLFF
>TRBV7-2|TRBJ1-6
CASSLDGLSSPLHF
>TRBV2|TRBJ2-7
CASSPPWRNSYEQYF
>TRBV27|TRBJ1-2
CASSLSGAAYGYTF
>TRBV2|TRBJ2-1
CASSERGGTSYNEQFF
>TRBV28|TRBJ2-5
CASSSTGETQYF
>TRBV4-1|TRBJ2-2
CASSFRGNTGELFF
>TRBV15|TRBJ1-2
CATNQGLGQGIDYGYTF
>TRBV12-5|TRBJ1-1
CASGLVRDSLTEAFF
>TRBV6-1|TRBJ1-2
CASSEAWRGPNYGYTF
>TRBV28|TRBJ2-1
CASVRDSYNEQFF
>TRBV20-1|TRBJ1-1
CSAILRTEAFF
>TRBV5-6|TRBJ1-5
CASSLLSGAAQPQHF
>TRBV7-9|TRBJ2-1
CASSLSIRQGHEQFF
>TRBV30|TRBJ1-6
CAWRTASSYNSPLHF
>TRBV28|TRBJ1-5
CASSSSGQPQHF
>TRBV15|TRBJ2-1
CATSRDRRGPTYNEQFF
>TRBV7-3|TRBJ1-2
CASSSRDRPYGYTF
>TRBV28|NA
CARLPGTFSYEQYF
>TRBV11-2|TRBJ2-7
CASSSRDRGSYEQYF
>TRBV7-9|TRBJ2-5
CASSLRTGKETQYF
>TRBV28|TRBJ1-4
CASRAGTELTNEKLFF
>TRBV10-3|TRBJ2-2
CAISSGTGETGELFF
>TRBV14|TRBJ2-4
CASSQQGVRNIQYF
>TRBV6-5|TRBJ2-3
CASYREASRNTQYF
>TRBV19|TRBJ2-7
CASSPSSYEQYF
>TRBV5-4|TRBJ2-6
CASSSGGGAGANVLTF
>TRBV10-2|TRBJ1-5
CASSEFGQGGNQPQHF
>TRBV13|TRBJ2-7
CASSAHLGTGGFYEQYF
>TRBV7-9|TRBJ2-7
CASGQTEKLREQYF
>TRBV6-1|TRBJ1-1
CASRKTADTEAFF
>TRBV9|TRBJ1-2
CASSVGGWGSLSDGYTF
>TRBV4-1|TRBJ1-2
CASSQTDNGYGYTF
>TRBV5-1|TRBJ1-1
CASSLVNRNTEAFF
>TRBV10-3|TRBJ2-1
CAISGTGGISYNEQFF
>TRBV15|TRBJ1-1
CATSTSQNTEAFF
>TRBV15|TRBJ1-3
CATSRDNFGGGNTIYF
>TRBV6-1|TRBJ1-3
CASSERRNTTF
>TRBV15|TRBJ2-5
CATSPGQGKKTQYF
>TRBV2|TRBJ1-1
CASISLPNTEAFF
>TRBV18|TRBJ2-3
CASSPQAGGTDTQYF
>TRBV11-2|TRBJ1-3
CASSRGQGAGNTIYF
>TRBV9|TRBJ1-1
CASSAGTGGDEREAFF
>TRBV6-4|TRBJ2-4
CASSDWTTNPGTGGKNIQYF
>TRBV7-9|TRBJ2-5
CASSFTSVETQYF
>TRBV9|TRBJ1-5
CASSTETGEGNQPQHF
>TRBV5-1|TRBJ2-1
CASRENNEQFF
>TRBV5-1|TRBJ2-3
CASSSPYATGQYF
>TRBV28|TRBJ2-7
CASSSRPLLAGAAYEQYF
>TRBV5-6|TRBJ2-1
CASSLAGSSGYNEQFF
>TRBV2|TRBJ2-3
CASSVGRTQYF